This is a list of T cell receptor beta chains from one sample in a study of cytomegalovirus exposure and HLA in healthy donors. Some clones are missing from TCRdb's copy, which holds only in-frame ones; the method was immunoSEQ multiplex PCR. This table holds some 120,000 clones, around two thirds found once. The sample comprised PBMCs. Receptors were obtained from a human donor in good health. The CDR3 runs from the conserved cysteine through the conserved F or W.

v_call cdr3_aa
TRBV28 CASTEWLAGAATQYF
TRBV4-3 CASSLERGRTDTQYF
TRBV6-5 CASRNTRGTGELFF
TRBV6-5 CASRPDRGGNQPQHF
TRBV30 CASKRRGTTGELFF
TRBV7-6 CASGAGEREIYEQYF
TRBV7-9 CASSLSGRGSRLGGELFF
TRBV5-6 CASSLWAAGAGYTF
TRBV5-1 CASSLAGTYNEQFF
TRBV30 CAWSPQDPQETQYF
TRBV29-1 CSVSDLPSTDTQYF
TRBV6-5 CASRPTGLETQYF
TRBV7-9 CASSLAGQGARETQYF